What follows are 10 T cell receptor beta chains derived from one specimen sequenced in a study of cytomegalovirus exposure and HLA in healthy donors. Generated by immunoSEQ multiplex PCR, the TCRdb table keeps only in-frame clones and is missing some. The sample lists around 160,000 clones, approximately 81% occurring once. Source material: PBMCs. The receptors derive from a man aged 30-40 years in good health and CMV-seropositive.

This rearrangement joins TRBV19 to TRBJ2-1; D is uncertain. V was shortened by 4 bases and J by 0 bases, with 4 bases between the two germline ends. Germline CDR1 and CDR2: LNHDA and SQIVND (reference sequence). CDR3 size: 13 residues. The CDR3 here is CASSTGSYNEQFF. For the CDR3, the DNA is TGTGCCAGTAGTACGGGCTCCTACAATGAGCAGTTCTTC.

This clone has more than one count but fewer than ten. J is TRBJ1-5 and V is TRBV6-5; no firm D call. The germline V and J ends were trimmed by 6 bases and 5 bases, with 11 bases remaining between them. Germline lookup yields CDR1 MNHEY and CDR2 SVGAGI. The CDR3 totals 13 residues. The CDR3 DNA follows: TGTGCCAGCAGACCTTTCCGGGATCAGCCCCAGCATTTT. Protein: CASRPFRDQPQHF.

The chain couples TRBV14 to TRBJ1-1; 7 bases match TRBD1. From germline, CDR1 is SGHDN and CDR2 FVKESK. With 2 bases clipped from V and 8 bases from J, the junction kept 5 bases outside the gene matches. This CDR3 region has 13 residues. The CDR3 loop reads CASSQWRGREAFF. The CDR3 DNA reads as TGTGCCAGCAGCCAATGGAGGGGGCGGGAAGCTTTCTTT.

This chain uses TRBV2 with TRBJ2-7; 8 bases are shared with TRBD1. Germline V CDR1 and CDR2: SNHLY, FYNNEI. V lost 8 bases and J lost 2; bases outside the gene matches: 14. The length of the CDR3 is 16 residues. The CDR3, as DNA: TGTGCCAGCTTCCTAGACCCGATGGACAGGGCCTACGAGCAGTACTTC. Protein sequence: CASFLDPMDRAYEQYF.

This chain uses TRBV6-6 with TRBJ1-6; D is undetermined. The V and J ends lost 4 bases and 7 bases respectively, with 11 bases between them. CDR3 length equals 14 residues. The germline CDR1 and CDR2 sequences are MNHNY and SVGAGI (reference sequence). CDR3: CASSSDGGNSPLHF. The DNA for the CDR3 is TGTGCCAGCAGTTCGGACGGAGGAAATTCACCCCTCCACTTT.

The V and J genes are TRBV7-2 and TRBJ1-2, with D possibly being TRBD1 (6 bases). The CDR3 is 14 amino acids. V was cut by 0 bases and J by 8 bases, with 13 bases left in between. Germline V gives CDR1 SGHTA, CDR2 FQGNSA. Here the CDR3 DNA reads TGTGCCAGCAGCTTAGCGGGGGCCTCCTGGGGCTACACCTTC. Translation gives CASSLAGASWGYTF.

The chain joins TRBV9 to TRBJ1-3; 8 bases fit TRBD1. Germline CDR1 reads SGDLS; CDR2 reads YYNGEE. The CDR3 runs to 18 residues. J gave up 4 bases and V 4 bases, and 16 bases lay outside the gene matches. CDR3 bases: TGTGCCAGCAGCCCACGGACAGGGATCGGCGCTGTCGGAAACACCATATATTTT. Translating it yields CASSPRTGIGAVGNTIYF.

The chain recombines TRBV6-1 with TRBJ2-7; 7 bases are a match to TRBD1. There are 16 residues in the CDR3. Germline CDR1 is MNHNS and CDR2 is SASEGT. V lost 4 bases to trimming and J lost 2 bases; unmatched junction nucleotides: 11. The CDR3, as DNA: TGTGCCAGCAGTGGACAGGGCGGTGTTGGGACCTACGAGCAGTACTTC. It specifies CASSGQGGVGTYEQYF.

This clone was seen only once. The CDR3: CASSTAGEGYTF. CDR3 coding DNA: TGTGCCAGCTCCACGGCGGGGGAAGGCTACACCTTC. The chain joins TRBV18 to TRBJ1-2, with a possible D match to TRBD1 (5 bases). The CDR3 is made up of 12 amino acids. CDR1 is KGHSH, CDR2 LQKENI, per germline. Trimming shortened V by 6 bases and J by 8 bases, and 13 bases separated the two germline ends. Combining the CDR3 with reference TRBV18 and TRBJ1-2 gives the whole variable domain NAGVMQNPRHLVRRRGQEARLRCSPMKGHSHVYWYRQLPEEGLKFMVYLQKENIIDESGMPKERFSAEFPKEGPSILRIQQVVRGDSAAYFCASSTAGEGYTFGSGTRLTVV.

This clone was seen just once. The V and J genes are TRBV18 and TRBJ2-5; D not resolved. Trimming pared 2 bases from V and 1 base from J, leaving 8 bases between. The CDR3 is 14 amino acids. The germline CDR1 and CDR2 sequences are KGHSH and LQKENI. In DNA form, the CDR3 reads TGTGCCAGCTCACCAAACTTTCTCCAAGAGACCCAGTACTTC. This codes for CASSPNFLQETQYF.